Presented here are 28 T cell receptor beta chains from one specimen sequenced in a study of PD-1 blockade in classical Hodgkin lymphoma. No patient escaped relapse after autologous stem cell transplantation, and brentuximab vedotin exposure varied. Here immunoSEQ multiplex PCR was the method, and the copy in TCRdb shows in-frame clones only, minus some. The data contain some 96,000 clones, over 70% of them singletons. This material consisted of peripheral blood mononuclear cells (PBMCs), taken at baseline. The receptors derive from a human donor with classical Hodgkin lymphoma.

This chain links TRBV11-2 with TRBJ2-5; unclear D gene. Between the trimmed V and J ends, which lost 0 bases and 9 bases, there was a span of 14 bases. The germline V gene encodes CDR1 SGHAT and CDR2 FQNNGV. This CDR3 has 14 amino acids. CDR3 in DNA: TGTGCCAGCAGCTTAGACGAGGACGTCACGGCCCAGTACTTC. It translates to CASSLDEDVTAQYF.

This clone was picked up a small number of times. The rearrangement links TRBV6-1 to TRBJ1-5; D ambiguous. Germline V gives CDR1 MNHNS, CDR2 SASEGT. The V gene lost 6 bases and the J gene lost 4 bases, with 4 bases spanning the gap. This CDR3 comprises 11 residues. The CDR3 DNA reads as TGTGCCAGCAGGGAAAATCAGCCCCAGCATTTT. It yields the protein CASRENQPQHF.

The CDR3 region has the DNA TGTGCCAGCTCGCTCCTCGGCGGGGGGCCAAACGAGCAGTACTTC. Protein product: CASSLLGGGPNEQYF. The rearrangement uses TRBV19 and TRBJ2-7; 8 bases match TRBD2. V shed 9 bases and J 5 bases; nucleotides not matched to a gene: 15. Germline V gene sequence: CDR1 LNHDA, CDR2 SQIVND (reference sequence). The CDR3 has 15 amino acids.

V usage is TRBV5-8 and J usage is TRBJ2-7; 12 bases line up with TRBD1. V was pared by 0 bases and J by 5 bases, with 6 bases of the junction left unmatched. CDR3 length equals 16 residues. Per the germline V gene, CDR1 is SGHTS and CDR2 is YDEGEE. CDR3 protein: CASSLGAGTGGNEQYF. DNA for the CDR3: TGTGCCAGCAGCTTGGGGGCCGGGACAGGGGGCAACGAGCAGTACTTC.

A few counts support this clone. J is TRBJ2-7 and V is TRBV5-5; a possible D gene is TRBD2 (6 bases). The ends were cut back, 0 bases at V and 2 bases at J, with 12 bases in the middle. CDR1 and CDR2 from the germline V gene are SGHKS and YYEKEE (reference sequence). The CDR3 is 15 residues long. In nucleotides, the CDR3 is TGTGCCAGCAGCTTGGACGGAGGCGGGACCTACGAGCAGTACTTC. Its protein product is CASSLDGGGTYEQYF. The full variable domain, completed using reference TRBV5-5 and TRBJ2-7, is DAGVTQSPTHLIKTRGQQVTLRCSPISGHKSVSWYQQVLGQGPQFIFQYYEKEERGRGNFPDRFSARQFPNYSSELNVNALLLGDSALYLCASSLDGGGTYEQYFGPGTRLTVT.

This sequence joins TRBV7-3 and TRBJ2-5; D ambiguous. Trimming stripped 4 bases from V and 1 base from J, with 7 bases between. The germline gives CDR1 SGHTA, CDR2 FQGTGA. CDR3 length equals 13 residues. The DNA of the CDR3 is TGTGCCAGCAGCTCGCTCAGCCAAGAGACCCAGTACTTC. Its protein product is CASSSLSQETQYF.

The CDR3 is CASSSPGQVSYEQYF. CDR3 bases: TGTGCCAGCAGCTCCCCTGGACAGGTTTCGTACGAGCAGTACTTC. The rearrangement links TRBV7-2 to TRBJ2-7, with TRBD1 identical over 7 bases. The CDR3 extends over 15 amino acids. The germline CDR1 and CDR2 sequences are SGHTA and FQGNSA. Trimming at V came to 4 bases and at J to 4 bases, leaving 10 bases not matched to a gene.

V is TRBV27 and J is TRBJ2-7; unclear D gene. CDR3 size: 13 residues. Trimming removed 3 bases from V and 1 base from J, with 7 bases in between. Germline values: CDR1 MNHEY, CDR2 SMNVEV (reference sequence). The DNA for the CDR3 is TGTGCCAGCAGTTTCGTTCCTTCCTACGAGCAGTACTTC. This encodes CASSFVPSYEQYF.

This chain joins TRBV6-5 and TRBJ2-7; D is unclear. V was pared by 5 bases and J by 4 bases, with 9 bases between. This CDR3 has 12 amino acids. Germline CDR1 and CDR2: MNHEY and SVGAGI. The CDR3 loop is CASSTTSYEQYF. CDR3 DNA sequence: TGTGCCAGCAGTACGACTTCGTACGAGCAGTACTTC.

This clone was counted once. This rearrangement joins TRBV2 to TRBJ2-7; no definite D call. Per germline, CDR1 SNHLY and CDR2 FYNNEI. The CDR3 sequence is 14 residues long. V was shortened by 1 base and J by 2 bases, with 9 bases between the two germline ends. The CDR3: CASSEDRQAYEQYF. The CDR3 nucleotides read TGTGCCAGCAGTGAAGATCGGCAGGCCTACGAGCAGTACTTC.

This clone showed up just once. This chain connects TRBV6-7 to TRBJ1-5; no firm D call. TRBV6-7 is an open reading frame, and its role is uncertain. V dropped 4 bases and J dropped 9 bases, with 13 bases sitting between them. The CDR3 length is 13 residues. The CDR3 nucleotides are TGTGCCAGCAGTTGGGTTCGCCCCTTGCCCCAGCATTTT. Translation: CASSWVRPLPQHF.

This chain connects TRBV30 to TRBJ2-5, with no clear D. Trimming cost V 2 bases and J 1 base, with 8 bases left between them. This CDR3 region has 13 residues. The V gene's germline CDR1 is GTSNPN and CDR2 SVGIG (reference sequence). This CDR3 is CAWSPASQETQYF. The CDR3 coding sequence is TGTGCCTGGAGTCCTGCCAGCCAAGAGACCCAGTACTTC. The full variable domain, in which reference TRBV30 and TRBJ2-5 provide the parts outside the CDR3, is SQTIHQWPATLVQPVGSPLSLECTVEGTSNPNLYWYRQAAGRGLQLLFYSVGIGQISSEVPQNLSASRPQDRQFILSSKKLLLSDSGFYLCAWSPASQETQYFGPGTRLLVL.

The chain links TRBV19 to TRBJ2-7; D may be TRBD1 (7 bases). This CDR3 spans 14 amino acids. CDR1 and CDR2 from the germline V gene are LNHDA and SQIVND (reference sequence). V gave up 3 bases and J gave up 6 bases, with 15 bases separating them. CDR3 region: CASSITQGEAEQYF. The CDR3 DNA sequence: TGTGCCAGTAGTATCACCCAGGGGGAGGCCGAGCAGTACTTC.

The chain uses TRBV5-6 and TRBJ2-2; D is unresolved. CDR3 size: 13 residues. V gave up 4 bases and J gave up 2 bases, with 6 bases separating them. Germline CDR1 is SGHDT and CDR2 is YYEEEE. CDR3 amino acids: CASSRINTGELFF. The CDR3 DNA is TGTGCCAGCAGCCGAATCAACACCGGGGAGCTGTTTTTT. Full variable domain (remainder filled in from reference TRBV5-6 and TRBJ2-2): DAGVTQSPTHLIKTRGQQVTLRCSPKSGHDTVSWYQQALGQGPQFIFQYYEEEERQRGNFPDRFSGHQFPNYSSELNVNALLLGDSALYLCASSRINTGELFFGEGSRLTVL.

The chain uses TRBV5-6 and TRBJ2-7; tentatively, D is TRBD1 or TRBD2 (5 bases each). This CDR3 is 13 amino acids long. Germline loops: CDR1 SGHDT, CDR2 YYEEEE. Trimming pared 7 bases from V and 0 bases from J, leaving 11 bases between. CDR3 DNA sequence: TGTGCCAGCTGGGGGACCCGCTCCTACGAGCAGTACTTC. It encodes CASWGTRSYEQYF.

This chain links TRBV5-6 with TRBJ2-1; 7 bases align to TRBD1. Germline lookup yields CDR1 SGHDT and CDR2 YYEEEE. V shed 4 bases, J shed 4 bases, and the junction held 8 bases outside the gene matches. The CDR3 has 15 amino acids. CDR3 nucleotides: TGTGCCAGCAGCGACCGGGACAGCCTTTACAATGAGCAGTTCTTC. Translated: CASSDRDSLYNEQFF.

In this sample, this clone turned up a few times. V gene TRBV5-1 combines with J gene TRBJ2-7; perhaps TRBD2 as D (6 bases). This CDR3 has 14 residues. Germline CDR1 reads SGHRS; CDR2 reads YFSETQ. V lost 4 bases and J 0 bases, leaving 11 bases between the germline ends. CDR3 DNA: TGCGCCAGCAGCCCTAGCGCCAACTCCTACGAGCAGTACTTC. Protein sequence: CASSPSANSYEQYF. Full variable domain (remainder filled in from reference TRBV5-1 and TRBJ2-7): KAGVTQTPRYLIKTRGQQVTLSCSPISGHRSVSWYQQTPGQGLQFLFEYFSETQRNKGNFPGRFSGRQFSNSRSEMNVSTLELGDSALYLCASSPSANSYEQYFGPGTRLTVT.

This chain links TRBV10-3 with TRBJ1-5; 7 nucleotides match TRBD1. V lost 10 bases to trimming and J lost 9 bases; unmatched junction nucleotides: 18. Per germline, CDR1 ENHRY and CDR2 SYGVKD. The CDR3 runs to 15 residues. The CDR3 loop is CATQRDRASVAPQHF. In DNA, the CDR3 is TGTGCCACCCAACGAGACAGGGCTTCCGTGGCGCCCCAGCATTTT.

This chain connects TRBV5-1 to TRBJ1-1, with a weak D call TRBD1 (6 bases). CDR1 is SGHRS and CDR2 is YFSETQ in the germline V gene. This CDR3 comprises 15 residues. Deletions cut 0 bases from V and 3 bases from J, with 12 bases between. CDR3 protein: CASSLAWGLDTEAFF. In DNA form, the CDR3 reads TGCGCCAGCAGCTTGGCTTGGGGGCTCGACACTGAAGCTTTCTTT. The full variable domain, its missing parts supplied by reference TRBV5-1 and TRBJ1-1, is KAGVTQTPRYLIKTRGQQVTLSCSPISGHRSVSWYQQTPGQGLQFLFEYFSETQRNKGNFPGRFSGRQFSNSRSEMNVSTLELGDSALYLCASSLAWGLDTEAFFGQGTRLTVV.

The chain uses TRBV6-6 and TRBJ2-2; TRBD1 agrees at 10 bases. This CDR3 contains 16 residues. With V trimmed by 4 bases and J by 3 bases, 5 bases remained unmatched. Per germline, CDR1 MNHNY and CDR2 SVGAGI (reference sequence). In DNA, the CDR3 is TGTGCCAGCAGTTCCTTCGGACAGGGGGACACCGGGGAGCTGTTTTTT. Residues: CASSSFGQGDTGELFF.

The chain employs TRBV30 and TRBJ2-1; a possible D gene is TRBD2 (5 bases). Per germline, CDR1 GTSNPN and CDR2 SVGIG (reference sequence). Trimming stripped 0 bases from V and 7 bases from J, with 10 bases between. The CDR3 sequence is 13 residues long. The CDR3, as DNA: TGTGCCTGGAGTGTCTTGACGGGAAATGAGCAGTTCTTC. Translation gives CAWSVLTGNEQFF.

The V and J genes are TRBV5-8 and TRBJ2-1, with D unresolved. V dropped 0 bases and J dropped 0 bases, with 7 bases sitting between them. Germline lookup yields CDR1 SGHTS and CDR2 YDEGEE. This CDR3 is built from 15 residues. The CDR3 loop reads CASSLGASSYNEQFF. CDR3 bases: TGTGCCAGCAGCTTGGGCGCCAGCTCCTACAATGAGCAGTTCTTC.

The CDR3 loop is CASSLLGGGTEAFF. The CDR3 DNA follows: TGTGCCAGCAGCTTACTTGGGGGGGGCACTGAAGCTTTCTTT. J is TRBJ1-1 and V is TRBV7-2; perhaps TRBD1 as D (5 bases). Germline V lookup: CDR1 SGHTA, CDR2 FQGNSA. V was pared by 2 bases and J by 4 bases, with 11 bases between. This CDR3 has 14 amino acids. The full variable domain, with the rest looked up from reference TRBV7-2 and TRBJ1-1, is GAGVSQSPSNKVTEKGKDVELRCDPISGHTALYWYRQSLGQGLEFLIYFQGNSAPDKSGLPSDRFSAERTGGSVSTLTIQRTQQEDSAVYLCASSLLGGGTEAFFGQGTRLTVV.

The genes are TRBV6-6 and TRBJ2-7; unclear D gene. Trimming shortened V by 1 base and J by 0 bases, and 13 bases separated the two germline ends. The CDR3 consists of 16 residues. CDR1 is MNHNY and CDR2 is SVGAGI in the germline V gene (reference sequence). Here the CDR3 reads CASSYLRALSSYEQYF. The CDR3 DNA reads TGTGCCAGCAGTTACTTACGGGCCTTGTCCTCCTACGAGCAGTACTTC.

The chain couples TRBV28 to TRBJ2-4; 7 nucleotides line up with TRBD2. V dropped 3 bases and J dropped 3; count of bases not matched to a gene: 2. From germline, CDR1 is MDHEN and CDR2 SYDVKM. The CDR3 covers 14 residues. The CDR3: CASSLGGVKNIQYF. DNA for the CDR3: TGTGCCAGCAGTTTGGGGGGGGTCAAAAACATTCAGTACTTC.

V usage is TRBV11-2 and J usage is TRBJ1-2; 11 bases align to TRBD1. Unmatched junction bases numbered 3, after V lost 1 base and J lost 5 bases. CDR1 is SGHAT, CDR2 FQNNGV, per germline. The CDR3 consists of 15 residues. CDR3 protein: CASSLGDRGRYGYTF. CDR3 bases: TGTGCCAGCAGCTTAGGGGACAGGGGGAGGTATGGCTACACCTTC.

This clone was observed a handful of times. The rearrangement links TRBV2 to TRBJ1-2, with 7 bases identical to TRBD1. This CDR3 has 14 residues. Germline values: CDR1 SNHLY, CDR2 FYNNEI. The ends lost 6 bases at V and 7 bases at J; junction bases unmatched: 11. CDR3 in amino acids: CASSRDSLTSGYTF. In nucleotides, the CDR3 is TGTGCCAGCAGCCGGGACAGCCTAACTTCTGGCTACACCTTC.

This chain links TRBV19 with TRBJ2-7; 13 bases align to TRBD2. The germline CDR1 and CDR2 sequences are LNHDA and SQIVND (reference sequence). This CDR3 spans 17 amino acids. Trimming took 4 bases from V and 2 from J; bases not matched to a gene: 8. The CDR3 coding sequence is TGTGCCAGTAGTACAAAAGGGACTAGCGGGGATCCCTACGAGCAGTACTTC. It yields the protein CASSTKGTSGDPYEQYF.